The 15 T cell receptor beta chains below all came from one sample that was sequenced in a study of blood T cell repertoires in COVID-19. Only in-frame clones appear in the TCRdb table, and some are missing; sequencing was by immunoSEQ multiplex PCR. The sample consists of over 150,000 clones, 70% to 85% of them appearing once. The sample taken for sequencing was peripheral blood. The source is a man aged 80 or over with COVID-19, enrolled during active disease.

V and J are TRBV6-2 or TRBV6-3 and TRBJ2-3; 7 nucleotides line up with TRBD2. The V gene's germline CDR1 is MNHEY and CDR2 SVGEGT. V shed 5 bases and J 9 bases; nucleotides not matched to a gene: 8. CDR3 length: 13 residues. CDR3 in amino acids: CASSPNRSGTQYF. CDR3 DNA: TGTGCCAGCAGTCCGAACCGTAGCGGGACGCAGTATTTT.

The chain joins TRBV11-2 to TRBJ2-5; 7 bases are shared with TRBD2. In germline, CDR1 is SGHAT, CDR2 FQNNGV. This CDR3 has 14 residues. V was pared by 4 bases and J by 1 base, with 3 bases of the junction left unmatched. CDR3 sequence: CASSYRLAQETQYF. DNA for the CDR3: TGTGCCAGCAGCTACCGACTAGCCCAAGAGACCCAGTACTTC.

V gene TRBV27 combines with J gene TRBJ1-2; 8 bases map to TRBD1. Germline CDR1 reads MNHEY; CDR2 reads SMNVEV (reference sequence). V trimming: 3 bases; J trimming: 6 bases; junction bases outside the gene matches: 3. This CDR3 contains 13 residues. CDR3 sequence: CASSLSTGDGYTF. Here the CDR3 DNA reads TGTGCCAGCAGTTTGTCGACAGGGGATGGCTACACCTTC.

The chain carries TRBV5-1 and TRBJ1-1; D might be TRBD1 (6 bases). This CDR3 is built from 14 residues. Per the germline V gene, CDR1 is SGHRS and CDR2 is YFSETQ. With 0 bases removed from V and 3 bases from J, the gap between germline ends came to 9 bases. The chain's CDR3 is CASSLAAGDTEAFF. The CDR3 DNA follows: TGCGCCAGCAGCTTGGCGGCAGGGGACACTGAAGCTTTCTTT. The full variable domain, in which reference TRBV5-1 and TRBJ1-1 provide the parts outside the CDR3, is KAGVTQTPRYLIKTRGQQVTLSCSPISGHRSVSWYQQTPGQGLQFLFEYFSETQRNKGNFPGRFSGRQFSNSRSEMNVSTLELGDSALYLCASSLAAGDTEAFFGQGTRLTVV.

In DNA, the CDR3 is TGTGCCAGCTCTCGGAGAGTCTTGGAGGGTGAAAAACTGTTTTTT. This codes for CASSRRVLEGEKLFF. V is TRBV27 and J is TRBJ1-4; D is uncertain. CDR3 length: 15 residues. Germline CDR1 reads MNHEY; CDR2 reads SMNVEV (reference sequence). The germline V and J ends were trimmed by 8 bases and 7 bases, with 20 bases remaining between them.

This clone has only one observation. The J gene is TRBJ1-1, the V gene TRBV27; D ambiguous. The CDR3 covers 13 residues. Germline V lookup: CDR1 MNHEY, CDR2 SMNVEV (reference sequence). V lost 6 bases and J 3 bases, leaving 11 bases between the germline ends. For the CDR3, the DNA is TGTGCCAGCAGGCCCGGGAGGTACACTGAAGCTTTCTTT. This encodes CASRPGRYTEAFF.

V is TRBV6-2 or TRBV6-3 and J is TRBJ1-1; D unclear. V shed 0 bases and J shed 2 bases, with 10 bases lying between them. There are 15 residues in the CDR3. The germline V gene has CDR1 MNHEY and CDR2 SVGEGT. CDR3 coding DNA: TGTGCCAGCAGTTACTCGTCCGGGAGCAACACTGAAGCTTTCTTT. The encoded protein is CASSYSSGSNTEAFF.

The rearrangement uses TRBV5-4 and TRBJ1-4; possibly TRBD1 for D (6 bases). The CDR3 has 14 residues. CDR1 is SGHNT, CDR2 YYREEE, per germline (reference sequence). Trimming cost V 4 bases and J 10 bases, with 17 bases left between them. CDR3 in DNA: TGTGCCAGCAGCCCCGCGGGGGGCGCCGGAAAACTGTTTTTT. It encodes CASSPAGGAGKLFF.

This chain uses TRBV4-3 with TRBJ2-2, with TRBD1 matching over 8 bases. The V segment lost 4 bases and the J segment 5 bases; nucleotides outside the gene matches: 6. The length of the CDR3 is 15 residues. The germline V gene has CDR1 LGHNA and CDR2 YSLEER. The CDR3 nucleotides read TGCGCCAGCAGCCCAGCAGGGGGCGCAACCGGGGAGCTGTTTTTT. Translation: CASSPAGGATGELFF.

The V gene is TRBV6-4, the J gene TRBJ1-1; D is ambiguous. V was shortened by 5 bases and J by 1 base, with 8 bases between the two germline ends. Per germline, CDR1 MRHNA and CDR2 SNTAGT. The CDR3 is made up of 13 amino acids. The CDR3 DNA is TGTGCCAGCAGTTCGAATAGGAACACTGAAGCTTTCTTT. It codes for CASSSNRNTEAFF.

The chain has TRBV5-4 and TRBJ1-5; D is unclear. The V gene's germline CDR1 is SGHNT and CDR2 YYREEE (reference sequence). CDR3 length: 15 residues. V was trimmed by 0 bases and J by 0 bases, leaving 7 bases between them. CDR3: CASSLDPYSNQPQHF. As DNA, the CDR3 is TGTGCCAGCAGCTTGGATCCGTATAGCAATCAGCCCCAGCATTTT. Full variable domain (outside the CDR3, taken from reference TRBV5-4 and TRBJ1-5): ETGVTQSPTHLIKTRGQQVTLRCSSQSGHNTVSWYQQALGQGPQFIFQYYREEENGRGNFPPRFSGLQFPNYSSELNVNALELDDSALYLCASSLDPYSNQPQHFGDGTRLSIL.

V is TRBV7-8 and J is TRBJ1-3; 7 bases agree with TRBD1. Germline V CDR1 and CDR2: SGHVS, FQNEAQ. After removal of 6 bases from V and 1 base from J, the junction contained 6 bases not matched to a gene. The CDR3 has 15 residues. CDR3: CASSDREWSGNTIYF. For the CDR3, the DNA is TGTGCCAGCAGTGACAGGGAATGGTCTGGAAACACCATATATTTT. Using reference TRBV7-8 and TRBJ1-3 for the parts outside the CDR3, the full variable domain is GAGVSQSPRYKVAKRGQDVALRCDPISGHVSLFWYQQALGQGPEFLTYFQNEAQLDKSGLPSDRFFAERPEGSVSTLKIQRTQQEDSAVYLCASSDREWSGNTIYFGEGSWLTVV.

The chain has TRBV28 and TRBJ1-5, with 7 nucleotides matching TRBD1. Germline V gene sequence: CDR1 MDHEN, CDR2 SYDVKM. V was clipped by 6 bases and J by 4 bases; unmatched bases: 6. The CDR3 loop spans 14 amino acids. The CDR3 DNA reads as TGTGCCAGCAGCCCAGGGGGAAGGAATCAGCCCCAGCATTTT. Amino acids: CASSPGGRNQPQHF.

The chain recombines TRBV6-5 with TRBJ1-1, with 7 bases aligning to TRBD1. From germline, CDR1 is MNHEY and CDR2 SVGAGI. The CDR3 runs 13 residues. Unmatched junction bases numbered 12, after V lost 6 bases and J lost 11 bases. CDR3 sequence reads: CASSLGRGDRAFF. The CDR3 nucleotides read TGTGCCAGCAGCCTCGGCAGGGGGGATCGGGCTTTCTTT.

The table lists this clone with a few counts. CDR3 in amino acids: CASSSAGGRKFF. The CDR3 DNA is TGTGCCAGCAGTTCAGCGGGGGGCCGAAAGTTCTTC. The gene calls are TRBV9 and TRBJ2-1; TRBD2 aligns across 9 bases. The CDR3 sequence is 12 residues long. Trimming cost V 5 bases and J 14 bases; bases outside gene matches: 8. CDR1 and CDR2 (germline): SGDLS, YYNGEE.